What follows describes a single T cell receptor (beta chain). This sample stems from a study of blood T cell repertoires in COVID-19. V lost 0 bases to trimming and J lost 2 bases; unmatched junction nucleotides: 4. Germline V gives CDR1 SGHRS, CDR2 YFSETQ. The CDR3 spans 16 residues. Repertoires were generated with immunoSEQ multiplex PCR, while TCRdb's copy carries only in-frame clones and drops some. Here the sample spans 310,000 or so clones, about 83% being singletons. This TCR was recovered from a woman aged 45-59 years with acute or convalescent COVID-19. The sample consisted of peripheral blood. The chain joins TRBV5-1 to TRBJ2-1; 8 positions agree with TRBD2. The CDR3 DNA sequence: TGCGCCAGCAGCTTGGTGGTTAGCGGGGCCTACAATGAGCAGTTCTTC. This translates into CASSLVVSGAYNEQFF.